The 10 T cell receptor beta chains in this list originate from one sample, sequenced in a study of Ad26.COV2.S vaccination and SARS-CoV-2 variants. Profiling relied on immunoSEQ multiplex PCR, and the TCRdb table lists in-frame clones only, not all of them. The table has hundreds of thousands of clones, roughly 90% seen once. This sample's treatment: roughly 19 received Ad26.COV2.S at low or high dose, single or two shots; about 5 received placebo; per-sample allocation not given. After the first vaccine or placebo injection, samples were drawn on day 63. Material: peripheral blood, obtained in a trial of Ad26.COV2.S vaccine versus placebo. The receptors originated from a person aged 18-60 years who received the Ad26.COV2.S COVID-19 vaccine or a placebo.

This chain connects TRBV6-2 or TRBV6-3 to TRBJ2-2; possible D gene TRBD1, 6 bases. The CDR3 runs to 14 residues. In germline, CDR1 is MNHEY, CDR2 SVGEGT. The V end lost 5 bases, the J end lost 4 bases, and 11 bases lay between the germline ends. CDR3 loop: CASSRQASTGELFF. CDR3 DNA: TGTGCCAGCAGTCGACAGGCCAGCACCGGGGAGCTGTTTTTT.

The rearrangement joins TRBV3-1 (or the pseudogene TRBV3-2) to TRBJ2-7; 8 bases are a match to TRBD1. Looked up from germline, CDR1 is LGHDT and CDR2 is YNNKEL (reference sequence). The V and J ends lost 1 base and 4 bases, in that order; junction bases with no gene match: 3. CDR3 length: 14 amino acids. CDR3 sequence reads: CASSQGRGRYEQYF. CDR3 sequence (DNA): TGTGCCAGCAGCCAAGGCAGGGGGCGATACGAGCAGTACTTC.

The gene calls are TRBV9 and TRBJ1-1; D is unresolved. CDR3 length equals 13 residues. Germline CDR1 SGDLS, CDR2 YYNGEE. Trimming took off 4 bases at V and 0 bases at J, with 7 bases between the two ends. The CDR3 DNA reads TGTGCCAGCAGCCCAAATATGAACACTGAAGCTTTCTTT. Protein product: CASSPNMNTEAFF.

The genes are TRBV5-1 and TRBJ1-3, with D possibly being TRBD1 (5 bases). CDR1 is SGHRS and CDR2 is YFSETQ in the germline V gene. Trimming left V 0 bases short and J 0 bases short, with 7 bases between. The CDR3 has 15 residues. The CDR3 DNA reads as TGCGCCAGCAGCTTGGAGGGGACCTCTGGAAACACCATATATTTT. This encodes CASSLEGTSGNTIYF.

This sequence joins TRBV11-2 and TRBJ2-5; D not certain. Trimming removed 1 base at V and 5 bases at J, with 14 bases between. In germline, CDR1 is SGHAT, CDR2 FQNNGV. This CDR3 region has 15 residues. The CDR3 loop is CASSLGIGVGETQYF. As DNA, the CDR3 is TGTGCCAGCAGCTTAGGCATCGGCGTGGGGGAGACCCAGTACTTC.

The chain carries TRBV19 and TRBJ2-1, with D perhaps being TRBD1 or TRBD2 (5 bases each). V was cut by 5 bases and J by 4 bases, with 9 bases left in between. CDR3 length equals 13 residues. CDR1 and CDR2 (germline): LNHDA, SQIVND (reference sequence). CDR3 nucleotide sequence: TGTGCCAGTAGTGGGGGACCGTACAATGAGCAGTTCTTC. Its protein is CASSGGPYNEQFF. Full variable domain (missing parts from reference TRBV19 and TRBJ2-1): DGGITQSPKYLFRKEGQNVTLSCEQNLNHDAMYWYRQDPGQGLRLIYYSQIVNDFQKGDIAEGYSVSREKKESFPLTVTSAQKNPTAFYLCASSGGPYNEQFFGPGTRLTVL.

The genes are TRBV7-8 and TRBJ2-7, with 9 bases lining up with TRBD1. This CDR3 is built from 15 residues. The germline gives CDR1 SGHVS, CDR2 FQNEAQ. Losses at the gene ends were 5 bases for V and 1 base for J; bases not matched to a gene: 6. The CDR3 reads CASSVRDRVSYEQYF. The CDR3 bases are TGTGCCAGCAGCGTCCGGGACAGGGTGTCCTACGAGCAGTACTTC.

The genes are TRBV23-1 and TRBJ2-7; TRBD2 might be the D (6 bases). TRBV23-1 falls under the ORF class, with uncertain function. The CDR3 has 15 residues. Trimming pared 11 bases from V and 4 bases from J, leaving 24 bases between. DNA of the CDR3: TGCGCCGGGAAACCGCAGGGAGGCGGGGATTACGAGCAGTACTTC. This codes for CAGKPQGGGDYEQYF.

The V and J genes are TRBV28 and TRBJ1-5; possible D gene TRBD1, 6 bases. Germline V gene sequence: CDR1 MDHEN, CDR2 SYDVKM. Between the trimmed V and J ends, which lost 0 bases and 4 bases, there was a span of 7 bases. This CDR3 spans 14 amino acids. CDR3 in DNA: TGTGCCAGCAGTTTATGGCAGGGGAATCAGCCCCAGCATTTT. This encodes CASSLWQGNQPQHF. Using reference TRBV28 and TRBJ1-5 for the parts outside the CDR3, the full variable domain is DVKVTQSSRYLVKRTGEKVFLECVQDMDHENMFWYRQDPGLGLRLIYFSYDVKMKEKGDIPEGYSVSREKKERFSLILESASTNQTSMYLCASSLWQGNQPQHFGDGTRLSIL.

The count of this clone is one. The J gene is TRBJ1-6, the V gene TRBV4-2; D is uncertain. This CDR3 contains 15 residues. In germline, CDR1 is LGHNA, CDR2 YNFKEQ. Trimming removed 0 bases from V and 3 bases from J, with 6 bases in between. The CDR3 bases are TGTGCCAGCAGCCAAGATGGTTACTATAATTCACCCCTCCACTTT. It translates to CASSQDGYYNSPLHF.